This TCR beta chain originates from a study of OX40 agonist ivuxolimab in advanced cancers. About the research overall: The study reported partial responses in three patients: one hepatocellular carcinoma, two cutaneous melanoma.

Regarding the study as a whole: At 0.1 to 3.0 mg/kg and by week 6, clonal expansion occurred in CD4+ and CD8+ blood T cells. Partial responders at 0.1-3.0 mg/kg showed near-lowest clonal expansion.

There are 14 residues in the CDR3. CDR1 and CDR2 (germline): ENHRY, SYGVKD. V gave up 6 bases and J gave up 2 bases; unmatched junction bases: 6. This clone was detected only once. Its antigen is unidentified. A history of autoimmune disease or systemic immunosuppression excluded patients. Some clones are missing from TCRdb's copy, which holds only in-frame ones; the method was immunoSEQ multiplex PCR. The sample has 45,000 to 65,000 clones, roughly 80% seen once. The clonotype was recovered from an adult with an advanced solid tumor such as melanoma, head and neck, liver or kidney cancer. The input for sequencing was CD4+ or CD8+ T cells sorted from blood, taken in a trial of the OX40 agonist ivuxolimab. The chain recombines TRBV10-3 with TRBJ2-7; the match to TRBD2 covers 8 bases. The CDR3 reads CAISFSGTAYEQYF. The CDR3 bases are TGTGCCATCAGCTTTAGCGGGACGGCCTACGAGCAGTACTTC.